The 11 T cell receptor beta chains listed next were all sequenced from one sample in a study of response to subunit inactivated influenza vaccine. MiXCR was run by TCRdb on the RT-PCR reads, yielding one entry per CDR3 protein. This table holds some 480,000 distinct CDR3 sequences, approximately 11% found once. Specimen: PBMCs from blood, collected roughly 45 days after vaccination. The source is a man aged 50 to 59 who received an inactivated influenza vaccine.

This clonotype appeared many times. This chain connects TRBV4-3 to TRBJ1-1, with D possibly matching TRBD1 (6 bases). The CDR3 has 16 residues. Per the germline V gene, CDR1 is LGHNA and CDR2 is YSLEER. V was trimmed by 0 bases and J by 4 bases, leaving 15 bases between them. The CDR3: CASSQDPGGRTTEAFF. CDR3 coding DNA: TGCGCCAGCAGCCAAGACCCTGGGGGCAGGACCACTGAAGCTTTCTTT.

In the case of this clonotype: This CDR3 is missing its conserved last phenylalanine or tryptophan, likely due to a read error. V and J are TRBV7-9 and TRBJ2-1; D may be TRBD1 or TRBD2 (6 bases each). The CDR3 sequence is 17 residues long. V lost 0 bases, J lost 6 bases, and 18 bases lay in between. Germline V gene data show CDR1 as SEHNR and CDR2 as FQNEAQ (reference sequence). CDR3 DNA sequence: TGTGCCAGCAGCTTAGCAGTTTGGGGGGCCGGGGGCAATGAGCAGTTCTCC. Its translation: CASSLAVWGAGGNEQFS.

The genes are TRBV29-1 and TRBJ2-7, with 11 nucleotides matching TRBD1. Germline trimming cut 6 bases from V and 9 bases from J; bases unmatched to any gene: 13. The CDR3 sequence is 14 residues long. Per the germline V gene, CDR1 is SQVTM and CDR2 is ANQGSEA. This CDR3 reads CSVTYGTGGLGQYF. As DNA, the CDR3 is TGCAGCGTGACGTACGGGACAGGGGGGTTAGGGCAGTACTTC.

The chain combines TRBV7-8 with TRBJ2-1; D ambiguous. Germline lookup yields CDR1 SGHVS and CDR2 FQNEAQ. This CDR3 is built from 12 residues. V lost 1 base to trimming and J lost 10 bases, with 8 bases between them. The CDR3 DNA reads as TGTGCCAGCAGCTTAGTTGCGGTCGAGCAGTTCTTC. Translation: CASSLVAVEQFF.

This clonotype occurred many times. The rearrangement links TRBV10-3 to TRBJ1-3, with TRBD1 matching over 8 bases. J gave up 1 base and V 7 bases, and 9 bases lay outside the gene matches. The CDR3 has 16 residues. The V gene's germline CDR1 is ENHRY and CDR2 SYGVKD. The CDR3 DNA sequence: TGTGCCATCACGGACCCAGGGGGCTCGTCTGGAAACACCATATATTTT. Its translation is CAITDPGGSSGNTIYF.

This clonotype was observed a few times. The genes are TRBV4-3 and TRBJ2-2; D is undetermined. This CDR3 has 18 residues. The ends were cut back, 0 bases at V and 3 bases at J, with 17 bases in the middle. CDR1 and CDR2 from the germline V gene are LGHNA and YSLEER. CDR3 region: CASSQEVMRSFHTGELFF. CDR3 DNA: TGCGCCAGCAGCCAAGAAGTAATGAGGTCATTCCACACCGGGGAGCTGTTTTTT.

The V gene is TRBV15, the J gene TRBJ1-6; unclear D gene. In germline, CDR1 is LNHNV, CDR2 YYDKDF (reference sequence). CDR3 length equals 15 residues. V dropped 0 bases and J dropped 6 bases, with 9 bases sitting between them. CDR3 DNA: TGTGCCACCAGCAGAGACAAAAACCTTAATTCACCCCTCCACTTT. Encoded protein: CATSRDKNLNSPLHF.

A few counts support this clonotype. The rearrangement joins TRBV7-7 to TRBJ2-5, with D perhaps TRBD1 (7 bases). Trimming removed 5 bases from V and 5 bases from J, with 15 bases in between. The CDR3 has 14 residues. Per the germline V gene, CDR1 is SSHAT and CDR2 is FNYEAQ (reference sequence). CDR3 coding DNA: TGTGCCAGCAGCGTCTACAGGGGACTGGAGACCCAGTACTTC. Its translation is CASSVYRGLETQYF.

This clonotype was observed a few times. The CDR3 sequence is CASSFGGEGKNIQYF. In nucleotides, the CDR3 is TGTGCCAGCAGTTTTGGGGGCGAGGGAAAAAACATTCAGTACTTC. The chain employs TRBV12-3 or TRBV12-4 and TRBJ2-4; tentative D call: TRBD1 (6 bases). Trimming took off 3 bases at V and 4 bases at J, with 13 bases between the two ends. The CDR3 is made up of 15 amino acids.

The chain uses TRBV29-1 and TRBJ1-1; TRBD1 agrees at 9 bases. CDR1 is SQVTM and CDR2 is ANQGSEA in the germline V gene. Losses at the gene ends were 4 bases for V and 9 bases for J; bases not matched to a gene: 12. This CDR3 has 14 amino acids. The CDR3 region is CSVALGTGKSKAFF. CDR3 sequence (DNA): TGCAGCGTTGCCCTCGGGACAGGGAAATCAAAAGCTTTCTTT.

CDR3 DNA sequence: TGTGCCAGCAGCTTAATGGGCCTAGCGGGAGCGGAGACCCAGTACTTC. It encodes CASSLMGLAGAETQYF. V gene TRBV7-2 combines with J gene TRBJ2-5; TRBD2 aligns across 10 bases. V shed 2 bases, J shed 5 bases, and the junction held 8 bases outside the gene matches. CDR1 SGHTA and CDR2 FQGNSA come from the germline V gene. CDR3 length equals 16 residues.